The clone carrying this TCR beta chain occurred once. Its target is unknown. This sample stems from a study of T cell responses to AZD1222 COVID-19 vaccine. The study, taken as a whole, reports: Receipt of two AZD1222 doses was followed by a rise in Spike-specific TCR breadth and depth. The study sampled repertoires only after the peak T cell response. Across the whole spike, CD4 TCRs peaked at regions 160-218 and 743-854. Donor demographics were predominantly white British with a female majority; clonal diversity may be underestimated.

The protocol was immunoSEQ multiplex PCR, while the TCRdb copy is restricted to in-frame clones and leaves out a portion. In the table there are roughly 78,000 clones, nearly 85% of which are singletons. Sequences were derived from peripheral blood, sampled on day 0 of AZD1222 vaccination. This receptor was taken from an adult in good health.

The CDR3 reads CASRLDRTGELFF. In DNA, the CDR3 is TGCGCCAGCAGACTGGACAGGACCGGGGAGCTGTTTTTT. This chain connects TRBV5-1 to TRBJ2-2; 7 bases are shared with TRBD1. V was pared by 5 bases and J by 5 bases, with 3 bases of the junction left unmatched. From germline, CDR1 is SGHRS and CDR2 YFSETQ. The CDR3 length is 13 residues. Combining the CDR3 with reference TRBV5-1 and TRBJ2-2 gives the whole variable domain KAGVTQTPRYLIKTRGQQVTLSCSPISGHRSVSWYQQTPGQGLQFLFEYFSETQRNKGNFPGRFSGRQFSNSRSEMNVSTLELGDSALYLCASRLDRTGELFFGEGSRLTVL.